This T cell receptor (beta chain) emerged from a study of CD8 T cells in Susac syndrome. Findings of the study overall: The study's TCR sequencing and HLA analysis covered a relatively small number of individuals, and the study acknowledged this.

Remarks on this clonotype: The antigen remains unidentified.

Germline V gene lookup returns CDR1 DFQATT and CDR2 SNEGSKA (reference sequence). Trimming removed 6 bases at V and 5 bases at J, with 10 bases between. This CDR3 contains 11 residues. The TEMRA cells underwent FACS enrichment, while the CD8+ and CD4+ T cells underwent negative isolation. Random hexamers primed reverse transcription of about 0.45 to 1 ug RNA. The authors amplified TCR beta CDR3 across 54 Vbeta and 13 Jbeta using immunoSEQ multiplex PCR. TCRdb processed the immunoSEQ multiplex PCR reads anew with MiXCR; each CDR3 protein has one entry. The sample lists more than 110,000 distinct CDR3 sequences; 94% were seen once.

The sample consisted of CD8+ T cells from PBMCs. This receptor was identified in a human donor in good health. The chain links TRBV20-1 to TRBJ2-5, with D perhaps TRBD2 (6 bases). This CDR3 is CSAPEGETQYF. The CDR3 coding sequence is TGCAGTGCGCCGGAGGGGGAGACCCAGTACTTC.